The 5 T cell receptor beta chains below all came from one sample that was sequenced in a study of cytomegalovirus exposure and HLA in healthy donors. A multiplex PCR was run with 60 Vbeta primers and 13 Jbeta primers. The assay was immunoSEQ multiplex PCR, and TCRdb's table has in-frame clones only and misses some. In the table there are 100,000 or so clones, approximately 70% of which are singletons. The sequenced sample consisted of PBMCs. These receptors all stem from a man aged 30 to 39 in good health and CMV-seronegative.

The V gene is TRBV19, the J gene TRBJ1-1; 8 bases agree with TRBD1. The V segment lost 5 bases and the J segment 9 bases; nucleotides outside the gene matches: 8. CDR1 is LNHDA and CDR2 is SQIVND in the germline V gene (reference sequence). This CDR3 comprises 13 residues. In nucleotides, the CDR3 is TGTGCCAGTAGTTCCCGGACAGGGCGACAAGCTTTCTTT. Translating gives CASSSRTGRQAFF.

The rearrangement links TRBV29-1 to TRBJ2-5; D not resolved. Between the trimmed V and J ends, which lost 6 bases and 4 bases, there was a span of 15 bases. Germline V lookup: CDR1 SQVTM, CDR2 ANQGSEA. The CDR3 sequence is 13 residues long. CDR3 sequence reads: CSVATQERETQYF. The CDR3 coding sequence is TGCAGCGTAGCCACCCAGGAACGAGAGACCCAGTACTTC.

The DNA of the CDR3 is TGTGCCAGCAGCTCGACAGGGGGCGGGAATGAGCAGTTCTTC. This encodes CASSSTGGGNEQFF. The chain links TRBV9 to TRBJ2-1, with 10 bases that match TRBD1. The V and J ends lost 4 bases and 7 bases, in that order; junction bases with no gene match: 5. The CDR3 extends over 14 amino acids. Germline CDR1 reads SGDLS; CDR2 reads YYNGEE.

The gene calls are TRBV6-1 and TRBJ1-2; 7 bases match TRBD1. The CDR3 totals 15 residues. V was clipped by 2 bases and J by 4 bases; unmatched bases: 7. Germline V CDR1 and CDR2: MNHNS, SASEGT. CDR3 DNA sequence: TGTGCCAGCAGTGAACTCGACAGGGACTCCTATGGCTACACCTTC. Translated, it gives CASSELDRDSYGYTF.

The gene calls are TRBV5-4 and TRBJ2-3, with a possible D match to TRBD1 (5 bases). The V and J ends lost 1 base and 2 bases respectively, with 11 bases between them. Germline CDR1 reads SGHNT; CDR2 reads YYREEE (reference sequence). This CDR3 is 15 amino acids long. CDR3 amino acids: CASSLIGALTDTQYF. CDR3 nucleotides: TGTGCCAGCAGCTTGATAGGGGCCCTCACAGATACGCAGTATTTT.